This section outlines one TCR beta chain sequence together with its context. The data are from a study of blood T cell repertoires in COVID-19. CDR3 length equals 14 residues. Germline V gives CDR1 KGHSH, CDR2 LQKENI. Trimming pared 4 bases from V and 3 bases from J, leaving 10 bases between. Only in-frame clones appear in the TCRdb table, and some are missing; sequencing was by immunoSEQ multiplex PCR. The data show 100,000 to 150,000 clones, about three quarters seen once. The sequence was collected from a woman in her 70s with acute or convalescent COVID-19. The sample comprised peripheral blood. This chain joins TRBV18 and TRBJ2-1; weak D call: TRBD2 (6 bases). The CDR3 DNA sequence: TGTGCCAGCTCACAGTCCGGGGGCTACAATGAGCAGTTCTTC. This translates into CASSQSGGYNEQFF.